This T cell receptor (beta chain) came from a study of shared clonotypes between healthy human individuals. Generated by immunoSEQ multiplex PCR, the TCRdb table keeps only in-frame clones and is missing some. The sample has about 1.5 million clones, approximately 98% seen once. This CDR3 is 14 amino acids long. The germline gives CDR1 MNHNS, CDR2 SASEGT. Unmatched junction bases numbered 5, after V lost 2 bases and J lost 6 bases. The rearrangement uses TRBV6-1 and TRBJ2-7, with TRBD1 matching over 9 bases. The clonotype originates from a man younger than 40 in good health. Sequenced material: naive CD4+ T cells sorted from blood. The subset denotes: CD45RA+ positively selected. CDR3 coding DNA: TGTGCCAGCAGTGAATCGGGACAGGGTATCGAGCAGTACTTC. Its translation: CASSESGQGIEQYF.